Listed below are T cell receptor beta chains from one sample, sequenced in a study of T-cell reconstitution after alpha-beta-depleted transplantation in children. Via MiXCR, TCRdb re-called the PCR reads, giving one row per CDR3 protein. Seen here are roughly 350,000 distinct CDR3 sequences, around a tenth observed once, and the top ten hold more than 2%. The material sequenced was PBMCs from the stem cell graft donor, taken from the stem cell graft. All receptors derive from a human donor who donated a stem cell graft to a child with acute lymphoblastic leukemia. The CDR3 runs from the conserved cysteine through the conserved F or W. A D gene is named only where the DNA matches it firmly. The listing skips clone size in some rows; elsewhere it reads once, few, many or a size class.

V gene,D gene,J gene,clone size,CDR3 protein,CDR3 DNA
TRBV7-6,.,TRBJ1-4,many,CASSLERQGQKLFF,TGTGCCAGCAGCTTAGAACGGCAGGGACAAAAACTGTTTTTT
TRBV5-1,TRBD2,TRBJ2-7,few,CASSASGRGDYEQYF,TGCGCCAGCAGCGCGAGCGGGAGGGGCGACTACGAGCAGTACTTC
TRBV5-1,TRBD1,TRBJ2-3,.,CASSWDRATDTQYF,TGCGCCAGCAGCTGGGACAGGGCTACTGATACGCAGTATTTT
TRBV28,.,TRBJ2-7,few,CASSGVSTGNSYEQYF,TGTGCCAGCAGTGGGGTATCGACAGGCAACTCCTACGAGCAGTACTTC
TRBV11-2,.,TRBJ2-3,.,CASSLGNSGDTQYF,TGTGCCAGCAGCCTCGGTAATTCTGGAGATACGCAGTATTTT
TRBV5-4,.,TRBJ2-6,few,CASSLEPVLTVSGANVLTF,TGTGCCAGCAGCTTGGAACCGGTGCTTACCGTTTCTGGGGCCAACGTCCTGACTTTC
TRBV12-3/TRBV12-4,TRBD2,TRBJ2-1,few,CASSFGFELAGPQSSYNEQFF,TGTGCCAGCAGTTTTGGTTTCGAACTAGCGGGACCCCAGAGCTCCTACAATGAGCAGTTCTTC
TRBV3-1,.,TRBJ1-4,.,CASSQEGHGDEKLFF,TGTGCCAGCAGCCAAGAGGGACACGGGGATGAAAAACTGTTTTTT
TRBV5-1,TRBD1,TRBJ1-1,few,CASSLAGTGSPDTEAFF,TGCGCCAGCAGCTTGGCCGGGACAGGGAGCCCAGACACTGAAGCTTTCTTT
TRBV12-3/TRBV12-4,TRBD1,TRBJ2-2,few,CASTPRQGNTGELFF,TGTGCCAGCACCCCCAGACAGGGTAACACCGGGGAGCTGTTTTTT